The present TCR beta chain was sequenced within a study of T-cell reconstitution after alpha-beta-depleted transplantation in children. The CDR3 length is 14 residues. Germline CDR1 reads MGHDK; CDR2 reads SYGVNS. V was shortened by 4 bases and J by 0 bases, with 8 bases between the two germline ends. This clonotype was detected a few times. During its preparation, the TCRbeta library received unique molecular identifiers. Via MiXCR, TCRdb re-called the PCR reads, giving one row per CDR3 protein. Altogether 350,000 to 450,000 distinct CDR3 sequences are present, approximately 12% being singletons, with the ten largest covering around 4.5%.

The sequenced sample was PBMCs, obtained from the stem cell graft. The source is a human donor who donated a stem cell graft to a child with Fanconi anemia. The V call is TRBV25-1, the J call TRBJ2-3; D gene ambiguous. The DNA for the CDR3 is TGTGCCAGCAGTGGCCCCTCTAGCACAGATACGCAGTATTTT. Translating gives CASSGPSSTDTQYF.